This T cell receptor beta chain was recovered during a study of blood T cells in healthy people across ages. Points on this clonotype: Antigen specificity is unknown.

Primed by a sample-barcoded 5' primer and a J-beta primer mix, a second PCR proceeded for roughly 7 to 11 cycles. Sequencing yielded, for each sample, at least 3 million paired-end reads carrying CDR3. TCRdb analysed the 5' RACE reads with MiXCR anew, one entry per CDR3 protein. Here the sample spans some 1.6 million distinct CDR3 sequences, almost 35% being singletons. The germline CDR1 and CDR2 sequences are LGHDT and YNNKEL (reference sequence). Trimming took off 1 base at V and 2 bases at J, with 9 bases between the two ends. The CDR3 contains 14 residues. Study outcomes and limitations: CMV status of donors was not determined, possibly confounding expanded clonotype changes.

The clonotype was recovered from a woman in her 30s in good health. The chain links TRBV3-1 to TRBJ2-7; D is unclear. Sequencing was carried out using blood. This CDR3 reads CASSQGPRPYEQYF. CDR3 DNA sequence: TGTGCCAGCAGCCAAGGCCCGCGGCCCTACGAGCAGTACTTC.